This T cell receptor (beta chain) is from a study of response to subunit inactivated influenza vaccine. General study points: After each seasonal influenza vaccination, few new T cells are recruited, the authors suggested.

One entry per CDR3 protein, called by TCRdb with MiXCR from the RT-PCR reads. The table lists hundreds of thousands of distinct CDR3 sequences, roughly 18% of them singletons. Turning to this clonotype: Its specificity is unknown.

V dropped 2 bases and J dropped 8 bases, with 27 bases sitting between them. Germline lookup yields CDR1 ENHRY and CDR2 SYGVKD. The CDR3 length is 18 residues. Sequenced material: PBMCs from blood, taken 5 days after vaccination. This receptor was taken from a man aged 50-60 years who received an inactivated influenza vaccine. The chain links TRBV10-3 to TRBJ1-1; tentative D call: TRBD1 (6 bases). The CDR3 coding sequence is TGTGCCATCAGTGAGGAGGATATGCTCAGGGGTTTCCCCATCGAAGCTTTCTTT. Encoded protein: CAISEEDMLRGFPIEAFF.